The text below deals with one TCR beta chain. The data belong to a study of blood T cell repertoires in COVID-19. In the study overall: Sites across the United States, Italy and Spain contributed samples from acute and convalescent COVID-19.

Enrolment of Seattle patients took place during active infection, and they were followed longitudinally. Libraries were prepared by immunoSEQ multiplex PCR; TCRdb keeps only in-frame clonotypes and omits some of them. This sample has 250,000 to 400,000 clones, with roughly 90% found just once. The sequenced material came from peripheral blood. This sequence originates from a woman aged 25 to 39 with COVID-19, enrolled during active disease.

For the CDR3, the DNA is TGCGCCAGCAGTAATTGGGGCAGCCTACAAGAGACCCAGTACTTC. This sequence encodes CASSNWGSLQETQYF. The chain employs TRBV5-1 and TRBJ2-5; D is perhaps TRBD1 (5 bases). The CDR3 length is 15 residues. The V gene's germline CDR1 is SGHRS and CDR2 YFSETQ. Deletions cut 5 bases from V and 2 bases from J, with 16 bases between.